Sequencing of this T cell receptor (beta chain) was carried out in a study of CD8+CD57+ T cells in acquired aplastic anemia. Study-level results: Patients and controls shared approximately 28 CD8+ CDR3 sequences.

This clonotype was recorded at least ten times. Its antigen remains unidentified. According to the study, genomic DNA was the template for TCR beta VDJ and CDR3 profiling. Using its own MiXCR run on the reads, TCRdb lists one record per CDR3 protein. Among fewer than 250,000 distinct CDR3 sequences listed, roughly half were seen once. The CDR3 runs 15 residues. V was pared by 7 bases and J by 4 bases, with 11 bases of the junction left unmatched. CDR1 SNHLY and CDR2 FYNNEI come from the germline V gene. Input material: sorted CD4+, CD8+, or CD8+CD57+ T cells (not recorded which) from PBMCs. This TCR was sampled from a human donor in good health, serving as a control. The V call is TRBV2, the J call TRBJ2-5; 8 bases agree with TRBD1. The CDR3 is CASILETGARETQYF. The CDR3 region has the DNA TGTGCCAGCATCTTGGAGACAGGGGCGAGAGAGACCCAGTACTTC.